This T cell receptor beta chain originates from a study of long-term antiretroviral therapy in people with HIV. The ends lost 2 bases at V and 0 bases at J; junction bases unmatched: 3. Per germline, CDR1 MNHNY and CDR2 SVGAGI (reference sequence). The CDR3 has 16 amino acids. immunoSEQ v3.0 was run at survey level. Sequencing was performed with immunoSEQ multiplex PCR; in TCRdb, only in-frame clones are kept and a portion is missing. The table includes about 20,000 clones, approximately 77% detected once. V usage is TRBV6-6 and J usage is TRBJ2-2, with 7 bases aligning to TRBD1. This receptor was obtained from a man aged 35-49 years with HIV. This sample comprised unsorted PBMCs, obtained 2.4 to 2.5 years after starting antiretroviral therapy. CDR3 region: CASSYGTVPNTGELFF. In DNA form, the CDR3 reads TGTGCCAGCAGTTACGGGACAGTCCCGAACACCGGGGAGCTGTTTTTT.